Here is one T cell receptor (beta chain) with its context. What it binds is not known. Both 60 Vbeta primers and 13 Jbeta primers went into the PCR. Sequenced by immunoSEQ multiplex PCR; TCRdb stores in-frame clones only, minus some. The table lists approximately 120,000 clones, nearly 70% of them singletons. This sample was included in a study of cytomegalovirus exposure and HLA in healthy donors. Study findings and constraints: For most subjects, TCR beta sequences were reported to predict HLA-A and HLA-B alleles with accuracy.

V shed 4 bases and J shed 4 bases, with 11 bases lying between them. CDR3 length: 13 residues. Germline CDR1 and CDR2: SQVTM and ANQGSEA. The origin of this receptor is a woman between 65 and 79 years old in good health and CMV-seropositive. Sequencing input: PBMCs. V is TRBV29-1 and J is TRBJ1-5, with a possible D match to TRBD1 (5 bases). The CDR3 region has the DNA TGCAGCGTTGGAGGGGAGGGTAATCAGCCCCAGCATTTT. Its protein is CSVGGEGNQPQHF.